This T cell receptor beta chain derives from a study of cytomegalovirus exposure and HLA in healthy donors. Study conclusions and caveats: Roughly even sequencing depth across donors was the assumption behind the presence/absence analyses. Several of the most significant clusters appeared, in a later analysis, to be linked to common viral pathogens.

V dropped 5 bases and J dropped 8 bases, with 15 bases sitting between them. Germline CDR1 and CDR2: SGHVS and FNYEAQ. CDR3 size: 13 residues. This clone occurred once. Antigen specificity is unknown. A multiplex PCR was run with 60 Vbeta primers and 13 Jbeta primers. TCRdb's copy holds only in-frame clones and misses some; the assay was immunoSEQ multiplex PCR. The table shows roughly 170,000 clones, with over 65% occurring only once. The chain employs TRBV7-6 and TRBJ1-2, with D perhaps TRBD1 (5 bases). This TCR derives from a female donor in good health and CMV-seronegative. The sequencing input was PBMCs. The CDR3 nucleotides are TGTGCCAGCAGCCCGGGCAGGGCTGGGGGCTACACCTTC. Its translation is CASSPGRAGGYTF.